These 6 T cell receptor delta chains originate from one sample sequenced in a study of γδ T cells in repeated Plasmodium falciparum infection. TCRdb applied CATT to the multiplex PCR reads for clone calling. The sample has more than 70,000 delta-chain clones; 0.75% to 1% are singletons. Gammadelta T cells were flow-sorted from PBMC into Vgamma9/Vdelta2+ and Vdelta2-negative populations for bulk analysis. The material sequenced was gamma-delta T cells from blood. These receptors originate from a pool of human donors (malaria-infected and uninfected, not separated).

This clone was counted many times. A single base is all that separates this from a far larger clone, so a read error is likely. Within the sample, other DNA sequences also encode this same CDR3. V gene TRDV2 combines with J gene TRDJ1; 10 bases agree with TRDD3. Germline V gene data show CDR1 as GEAIGNYY and CDR2 as EKD. The length of the CDR3 is 19 residues. The CDR3 bases are TGTGCCTGTGACTCCGTTTTGATCCCTACTGGGGGATTCACCGACAAACTCATCTTT. This translates into CACDSVLIPTGGFTDKLIF.

Concerning this clone: The protein in TCRdb stems from a much larger clone and differs at residue 9 from this DNA's translation, likely a read error; here the protein is translated from the DNA. The chain joins TRDV2 to TRDJ1; 8 positions agree with TRDD3. With V trimmed by 4 bases and J by 3 bases, 18 bases remained unmatched. Germline V gene data show CDR1 as GEAIGNYY and CDR2 as EKD. The CDR3 is made up of 18 amino acids. The CDR3 is CACDSYWGVRGFSDKLIF. CDR3 coding DNA: TGTGCCTGTGATTCGTACTGGGGGGTACGCGGGTTTTCCGATAAACTCATCTTT.

This clone has ten or more counts. The protein that TCRdb holds for this DNA derives from a much larger clone and differs from the translated DNA at residue 5, which likely indicates a read error; the protein shown here is translated from the DNA. The CDR3: CALGSLGLYTDKLIF. CDR3 bases: TGTGCTCTCGGGTCGCTGGGGTTGTACACCGATAAACTCATCTTT. The chain is built from TRDV1 and TRDJ1, with D possibly TRDD3 on 6 matching bases. The CDR3 is 15 residues long. Trimming took 9 bases from V and 0 from J, leaving 17 bases between them. Per the germline V gene, CDR1 is TSWWSYY and CDR2 is QGS.

Remarks on this clone: A read error likely explains why the TCRdb protein, taken from a much larger clone, differs from this DNA's translation at residue 4; the protein shown is translated from the DNA. The V and J genes are TRAV38-2/DV8 and TRDJ1; tentative D call: TRDD3 (9 bases). V lost 5 bases, J lost 2 bases, and 40 bases lay in between. Germline V gene lookup returns CDR1 TSESDYY and CDR2 QEAYKQQN. The CDR3 runs to 23 residues. The CDR3 nucleotides read TGTGCTTATAGTAGTAAGATTTCCTTCCTAGACCCTACTGGGGGACACGGGACCGATAAACTCATCTTT. Amino acids: CAYSSKISFLDPTGGHGTDKLIF.

Note on this clone: TCRdb records a much larger clone's protein for this DNA, with a difference at residue 24 that likely arises from a read error; the protein given is the translation of the DNA. The V gene is TRDV1, but the J gene lacks a call; the D segment call TRDD3 is taken from the table without a DNA check. Germline values: CDR1 TSWWSYY, CDR2 QGS. The CDR3 contains 26 residues. The CDR3, as DNA: TGTGCTCTTGGGGACACTCTCTTTGGGGCTACAGGGCCCGATTACTGGGGGAGAGGGTACACCGATAAACCCATCTTT. Its protein is CALGDTLFGATGPDYWGRGYTDKPIF.

This clone was counted between two and nine times. A read error is likely here: a far larger clone is one base away. The identical CDR3 is also encoded by other nucleotide sequences in the sample. This sequence joins TRDV1 and TRDJ1, with 11 bases fitting TRDD3. Germline CDR1 TSWWSYY, CDR2 QGS. The CDR3 extends over 24 amino acids. The CDR3, as DNA: TGTGCTCTTGGGGCCCTTATTCTTCCCCCTCGCCACCCTTGGGGGATACGATACACCGATAAGCTCATCTTT. Amino acid sequence: CALGALILPPRHPWGIRYTDKLIF.